This T cell receptor beta chain is from a study of blood T cells in healthy people across ages. The CDR3 runs to 15 residues. From germline, CDR1 is SQVTM and CDR2 ANQGSEA. Trimming stripped 0 bases from V and 4 bases from J, with 15 bases between. Primers used in a second PCR of about 6 to 11 cycles were a sample-barcoded 5' primer and a J-beta primer mix. TCRdb itself ran the 5' RACE reads through MiXCR, one entry per CDR3 protein. The sample has some 1.1 million distinct CDR3 sequences; around two fifths are singletons. The chain carries TRBV29-1 and TRBJ1-2, with D perhaps matching TRBD1 (6 bases). The sequenced sample was blood. This clonotype was sampled from a man between 18 and 29 years old in good health. The CDR3 region is CSVEDTGSAFYGYTF. CDR3 bases: TGCAGCGTTGAAGATACAGGGAGCGCTTTCTATGGCTACACCTTC.